This TCR beta chain was identified in a study of blood T cell repertoires in COVID-19. In the study overall: From T cells, B-cell-depleted T cells, or PBMCs came the material, which was cDNA or gDNA.

The CDR3 length is 15 residues. Method: immunoSEQ multiplex PCR; TCRdb's copy keeps in-frame clones and lacks some. This table holds roughly 60,000 clones, nearly 80% found once. This rearrangement joins TRBV7-5 to TRBJ1-2; TRBD1, as called in the table, went unchecked against the DNA. TRBV7-5 is a listed pseudogene. Sequencing input: peripheral blood. This clonotype originated in a human donor in a cohort sampled during active COVID-19. The CDR3 is CARSPRDRWSYGYTF. DNA of the CDR3: TGTGCCAGAAGCCCCCGGGACAGGTGGAGCTATGGCTACACCTTC.